A single sample gave rise to the 20 T cell receptor beta chains below, sequenced in a study of blood T cell repertoires in COVID-19. Generated by immunoSEQ multiplex PCR, the TCRdb table keeps only in-frame clones and is missing some. The table shows roughly 160,000 clones, with roughly 84% occurring only once. Material: PBMCs or T cells enriched from blood (not recorded which). The receptors were sampled from a woman aged 45 to 65 who had recovered from COVID-19.

The chain is built from TRBV27 and TRBJ2-7; 8 bases agree with TRBD1. Trimming at V came to 3 bases and at J to 3 bases, leaving 7 bases not matched to a gene. The germline V gene has CDR1 MNHEY and CDR2 SMNVEV (reference sequence). The CDR3 loop spans 15 amino acids. The chain's CDR3 is CASSFSQGANYEQYF. CDR3 coding DNA: TGTGCCAGCAGTTTTTCGCAGGGGGCCAACTACGAGCAGTACTTC.

This rearrangement joins TRBV4-2 to TRBJ1-5, with a tentative D call TRBD1 (6 bases). The CDR3 consists of 17 residues. Germline assignment: CDR1 LGHNA and CDR2 YNFKEQ. V lost 0 bases and J lost 6, with 18 bases in between. The CDR3 DNA reads as TGTGCCAGCAGCCAAGAAGGACGGGGGGGCTCGAGTCAGCCCCAGCATTTT. Residues: CASSQEGRGGSSQPQHF.

The chain uses TRBV19 and TRBJ2-2; D remains unclear. The V gene lost 2 bases and the J gene lost 3 bases, with 7 bases spanning the gap. The CDR3 sequence is 14 residues long. CDR1 is LNHDA, CDR2 SQIVND, per germline (reference sequence). CDR3 region: CASSIHRDTGELFF. The CDR3, as DNA: TGTGCCAGTAGTATACACCGGGACACCGGGGAGCTGTTTTTT.

In DNA form, the CDR3 reads TGTGCCACCAGTGGCCACGGGGATTTAACTGAAGCTTTCTTT. Its translation: CATSGHGDLTEAFF. The rearrangement links TRBV24-1 to TRBJ1-1; no definite D call. The ends were cut back, 5 bases at V and 5 bases at J, with 14 bases in the middle. The CDR3 has 14 amino acids. Germline V CDR1 and CDR2: KGHDR, SFDVKD.

The chain joins TRBV4-2 to TRBJ2-3; TRBD2 matches 10 bases. The CDR3 is 19 residues long. J gave up 0 bases and V 1 base, and 10 bases lay outside the gene matches. Germline CDR1 LGHNA, CDR2 YNFKEQ. CDR3 bases: TGTGCCAGCAGCCAAGTGGGGCTAGCGGGAGCTTCTAGCACAGATACGCAGTATTTT. Protein: CASSQVGLAGASSTDTQYF.

This rearrangement joins TRBV5-8 to TRBJ1-2; 7 nucleotides agree with TRBD1. V shed 1 base, J shed 6 bases, and the junction held 3 bases outside the gene matches. Germline CDR1 and CDR2: SGHTS and YDEGEE. The CDR3 contains 13 residues. The CDR3 DNA follows: TGTGCCAGCAGCTTGATACAGGGGAATGGCTACACCTTC. Protein sequence: CASSLIQGNGYTF.

CDR3 loop: CASSPPITGAGNTIYF. The CDR3, as DNA: TGTGCCAGCAGCCCCCCCATCACAGGGGCTGGAAACACCATATATTTT. The rearrangement links TRBV3-1 (or the pseudogene TRBV3-2) to TRBJ1-3, with 7 bases lining up with TRBD1. J lost 2 bases, V lost 4 bases, and 8 bases had no gene match. This CDR3 has 16 amino acids. Germline CDR1 reads LGHDT; CDR2 reads YNNKEL (reference sequence).

The rearrangement uses TRBV30 and TRBJ1-5, with D maybe TRBD1 (5 bases). Trimming pared 1 base from V and 0 bases from J, leaving 10 bases between. The germline V gene has CDR1 GTSNPN and CDR2 SVGIG (reference sequence). There are 15 residues in the CDR3. For the CDR3, the DNA is TGTGCCTGGAGTGCCGACAGCCATAGCAATCAGCCCCAGCATTTT. Translating it yields CAWSADSHSNQPQHF. Drawing the rest from reference TRBV30 and TRBJ1-5, the complete variable domain is SQTIHQWPATLVQPVGSPLSLECTVEGTSNPNLYWYRQAAGRGLQLLFYSVGIGQISSEVPQNLSASRPQDRQFILSSKKLLLSDSGFYLCAWSADSHSNQPQHFGDGTRLSIL.

The chain is built from TRBV5-6 and TRBJ2-3; 11 bases are shared with TRBD2. After removal of 4 bases from V and 2 bases from J, the junction contained 6 bases not matched to a gene. The germline CDR1 and CDR2 sequences are SGHDT and YYEEEE. The CDR3 has 16 residues. Here the CDR3 reads CASSMGLAALTDTQYF. DNA of the CDR3: TGTGCCAGCAGCATGGGACTAGCGGCTCTCACAGATACGCAGTATTTT.

The chain carries TRBV6-5 and TRBJ1-1, with TRBD1 matching over 7 bases. The CDR3 totals 14 residues. Germline V CDR1 and CDR2: MNHEY, SVGAGI. V lost 6 bases and J lost 7; bases outside the gene matches: 11. The chain's CDR3 is CASRPDRAGGEAFF. For the CDR3, the DNA is TGTGCCAGCAGACCAGACAGGGCCGGCGGTGAAGCTTTCTTT.

The V call is TRBV4-1, the J call TRBJ1-6; D not resolved. Trimming removed 8 bases from V and 0 bases from J, with 8 bases in between. The CDR3 spans 14 residues. Per germline, CDR1 MGHRA and CDR2 YSYEKL. In nucleotides, the CDR3 is TGCGCCAGCTCAAGGAGCTCCTATAATTCACCCCTCCACTTT. Translating it yields CASSRSSYNSPLHF.

The rearrangement joins TRBV7-8 to TRBJ2-1, with 9 nucleotides matching TRBD2. There are 19 residues in the CDR3. V gave up 3 bases and J gave up 5 bases; unmatched junction bases: 17. CDR1 is SGHVS, CDR2 FQNEAQ, per germline. Written as DNA, the CDR3 is TGTGCCAGCAGCTTCCGGTGGCGGGAGGGCCCAGGGAATCACAATGAGCAGTTCTTC. This translates into CASSFRWREGPGNHNEQFF.

The chain carries TRBV30 and TRBJ1-3; weak D call: TRBD1 (6 bases). V lost 3 bases and J lost 2, with 14 bases in between. CDR1 is GTSNPN and CDR2 is SVGIG in the germline V gene (reference sequence). This CDR3 has 15 residues. In DNA, the CDR3 is TGTGCCTGGAGCATAGGGGGGGTCGCTGGAAACACCATATATTTT. Amino acid sequence: CAWSIGGVAGNTIYF.

This chain uses TRBV12-3 or TRBV12-4 with TRBJ2-7; D not resolved. Trimming took 3 bases from V and 1 from J, leaving 7 bases between them. The CDR3 runs to 13 residues. CDR3 protein: CASSFLESYEQYF. CDR3 sequence (DNA): TGTGCCAGCAGTTTCTTAGAGTCCTACGAGCAGTACTTC.

This clone was seen a single time. The genes are TRBV24-1 and TRBJ2-1; 8 nucleotides line up with TRBD1. V was pared by 2 bases and J by 7 bases, with 9 bases of the junction left unmatched. The CDR3 is made up of 16 amino acids. Germline lookup yields CDR1 KGHDR and CDR2 SFDVKD. CDR3 residues: CATSDSGQGAWNEQFF. The CDR3 bases are TGTGCCACCAGTGATTCCGGACAGGGAGCGTGGAATGAGCAGTTCTTC.

The CDR3 coding sequence is TGTGCCAGCAGCAAGAGCACCTCCAATCAGCCCCAGCATTTT. Protein sequence: CASSKSTSNQPQHF. The rearrangement uses TRBV9 and TRBJ1-5; D not resolved. CDR1 is SGDLS and CDR2 is YYNGEE in the germline V gene. Trimming cost V 4 bases and J 3 bases, with 11 bases left between them. This CDR3 is 14 amino acids long.

The V call is TRBV5-1, the J call TRBJ2-1, with 13 nucleotides matching TRBD2. CDR1 and CDR2 (germline): SGHRS, YFSETQ. Trimming cost V 4 bases and J 9 bases; bases outside gene matches: 7. This CDR3 region has 15 residues. CDR3 loop: CASSETSGRAREQFF. For the CDR3, the DNA is TGCGCCAGCAGCGAAACTAGCGGGAGGGCCCGTGAGCAGTTCTTC.

J is TRBJ1-1 and V is TRBV3-1 (or the pseudogene TRBV3-2), with 7 bases fitting TRBD1. CDR3 length: 15 residues. The germline V gene encodes CDR1 LGHDT and CDR2 YNNKEL (reference sequence). The trim removed 3 bases at V and 3 bases at J, leaving 7 bases unmatched. Written as DNA, the CDR3 is TGTGCCAGCAGCCACATCGACAGGGTGGACACTGAAGCTTTCTTT. Translated: CASSHIDRVDTEAFF.

This clone occurred once. This chain connects TRBV28 to TRBJ1-3; D is unclear. The CDR3 runs to 15 residues. Between the trimmed V and J ends, which lost 4 bases and 2 bases, there was a span of 12 bases. Germline V gene sequence: CDR1 MDHEN, CDR2 SYDVKM. CDR3 in DNA: TGTGCCAGCAGTTACCCCTCCGGTACTGGAAACACCATATATTTT. It encodes CASSYPSGTGNTIYF.

The rearrangement joins TRBV2 to TRBJ2-3; D possibly corresponds to TRBD2 (6 bases). Trimming removed 6 bases from V and 6 bases from J, with 16 bases in between. There are 14 residues in the CDR3. CDR1 and CDR2 (germline): SNHLY, FYNNEI. In DNA, the CDR3 is TGTGCCAGCAGGTTGCGGGGCCTCACGGATACGCAGTATTTT. This gives the protein CASRLRGLTDTQYF. The whole variable domain, remainder taken from reference TRBV2 and TRBJ2-3, is EPEVTQTPSHQVTQMGQEVILRCVPISNHLYFYWYRQILGQKVEFLVSFYNNEISEKSEIFDDQFSVERPDGSNFTLKIRSTKLEDSAMYFCASRLRGLTDTQYFGPGTRLTVL.